This T cell receptor (beta chain) was captured by sequencing in a study of OX40 agonist ivuxolimab in advanced cancers. Study in general: An agonistic anti-OX40 (CD134) antibody, ivuxolimab, was used to treat the patients. Every 2 weeks, ivuxolimab was infused into the patients intravenously at between 0.01 and 10 mg/kg.

A history of autoimmune disease or systemic immunosuppression excluded patients. Turning to this clone: What it binds is not known.

Sequencing used immunoSEQ multiplex PCR; TCRdb keeps in-frame clones, though not all of them. The table records about 16,000 clones, over 75% of them present only once. V was pared by 5 bases and J by 0 bases, with 17 bases between. Germline CDR1 MNHNS, CDR2 SASEGT. The CDR3 runs to 17 residues. Study-wide results and caveats: The work left the antigen specificity of expanded peripheral T cells undetermined.

This TCR was recovered from an adult with an advanced solid tumor such as melanoma, head and neck, liver or kidney cancer. This chain uses TRBV6-1 with TRBJ1-5; the D is unclear. Sequenced here: CD4+ or CD8+ T cells sorted from blood, sampled in a trial of the OX40 agonist ivuxolimab. In nucleotides, the CDR3 is TGTGCCAGCAGTCAAGACCATAGATACAATAGCAATCAGCCCCAGCATTTT. As protein: CASSQDHRYNSNQPQHF.